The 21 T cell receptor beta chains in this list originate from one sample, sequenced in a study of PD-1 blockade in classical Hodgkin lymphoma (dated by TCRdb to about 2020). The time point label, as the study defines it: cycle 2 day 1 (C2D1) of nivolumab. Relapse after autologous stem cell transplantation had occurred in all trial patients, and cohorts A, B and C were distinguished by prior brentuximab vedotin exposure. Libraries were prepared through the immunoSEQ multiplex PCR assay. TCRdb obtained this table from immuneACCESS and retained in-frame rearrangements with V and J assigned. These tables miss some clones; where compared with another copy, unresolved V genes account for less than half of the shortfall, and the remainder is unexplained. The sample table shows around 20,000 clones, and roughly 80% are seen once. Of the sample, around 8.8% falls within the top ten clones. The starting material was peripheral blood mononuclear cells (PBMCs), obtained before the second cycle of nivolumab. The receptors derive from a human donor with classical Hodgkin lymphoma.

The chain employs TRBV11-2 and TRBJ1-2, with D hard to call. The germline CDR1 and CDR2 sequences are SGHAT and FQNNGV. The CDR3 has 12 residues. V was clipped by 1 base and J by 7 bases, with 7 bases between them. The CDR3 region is CASSLGDSGYTF. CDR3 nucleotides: TGTGCCAGCAGCTTAGGGGATTCTGGCTACACCTTC.

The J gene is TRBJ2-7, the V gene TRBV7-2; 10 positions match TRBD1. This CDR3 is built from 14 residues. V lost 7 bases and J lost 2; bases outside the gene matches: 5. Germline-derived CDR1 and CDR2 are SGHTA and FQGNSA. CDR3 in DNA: TGTGCCAGCACCCTCGGGACAGGGGCCTACGAGCAGTACTTC. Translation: CASTLGTGAYEQYF.

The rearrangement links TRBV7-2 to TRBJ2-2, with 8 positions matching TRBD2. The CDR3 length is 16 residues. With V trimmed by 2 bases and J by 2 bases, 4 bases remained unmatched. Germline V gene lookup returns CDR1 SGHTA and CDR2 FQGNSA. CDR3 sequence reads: CASSLFAGGNTGELFF. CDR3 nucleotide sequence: TGTGCCAGCAGCTTATTTGCGGGGGGCAACACCGGGGAGCTGTTTTTT.

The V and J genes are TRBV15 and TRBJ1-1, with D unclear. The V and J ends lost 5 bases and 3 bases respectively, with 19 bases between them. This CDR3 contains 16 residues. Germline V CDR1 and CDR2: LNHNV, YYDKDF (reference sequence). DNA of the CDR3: TGTGCCACCAGCCCTCACCGGGCGGGTGTCCACACTGAAGCTTTCTTT. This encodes CATSPHRAGVHTEAFF.

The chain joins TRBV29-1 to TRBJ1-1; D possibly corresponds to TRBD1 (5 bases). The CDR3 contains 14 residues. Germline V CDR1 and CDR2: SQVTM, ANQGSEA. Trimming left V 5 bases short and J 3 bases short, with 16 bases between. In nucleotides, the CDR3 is TGCAGCGTTAGAGTTGGTGGGGGGTACACTGAAGCTTTCTTT. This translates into CSVRVGGGYTEAFF.

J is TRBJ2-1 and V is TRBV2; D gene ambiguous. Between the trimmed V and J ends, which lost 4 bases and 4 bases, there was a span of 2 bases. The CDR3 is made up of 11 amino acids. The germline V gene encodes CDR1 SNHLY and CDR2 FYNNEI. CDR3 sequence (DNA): TGTGCCAGCAGTGGATACAATGAGCAGTTCTTC. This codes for CASSGYNEQFF.

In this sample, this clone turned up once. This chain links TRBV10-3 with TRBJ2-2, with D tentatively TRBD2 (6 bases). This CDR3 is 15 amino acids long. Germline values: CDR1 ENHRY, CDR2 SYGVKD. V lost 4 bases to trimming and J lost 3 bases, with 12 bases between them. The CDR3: CAISVSGGDTGELFF. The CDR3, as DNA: TGTGCCATCAGTGTATCCGGGGGAGACACCGGGGAGCTGTTTTTT.

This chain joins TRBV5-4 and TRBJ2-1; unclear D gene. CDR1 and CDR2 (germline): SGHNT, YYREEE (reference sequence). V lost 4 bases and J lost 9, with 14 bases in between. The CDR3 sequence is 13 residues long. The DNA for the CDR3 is TGTGCCAGCAGCAACAGCCCCACTCCTGAGCAGTTCTTC. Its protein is CASSNSPTPEQFF.

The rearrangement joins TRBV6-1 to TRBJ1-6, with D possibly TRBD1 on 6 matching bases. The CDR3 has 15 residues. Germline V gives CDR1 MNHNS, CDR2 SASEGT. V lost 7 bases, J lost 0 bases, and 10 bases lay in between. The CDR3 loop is CASKQGSSYNSPLHF. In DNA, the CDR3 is TGTGCCAGCAAGCAGGGGAGCTCCTATAATTCACCCCTCCACTTT.

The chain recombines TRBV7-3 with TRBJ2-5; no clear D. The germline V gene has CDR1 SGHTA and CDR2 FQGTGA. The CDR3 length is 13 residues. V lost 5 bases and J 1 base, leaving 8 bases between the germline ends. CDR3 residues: CASSNGVQETQYF. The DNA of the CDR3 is TGTGCCAGCAGCAATGGGGTCCAAGAGACCCAGTACTTC.

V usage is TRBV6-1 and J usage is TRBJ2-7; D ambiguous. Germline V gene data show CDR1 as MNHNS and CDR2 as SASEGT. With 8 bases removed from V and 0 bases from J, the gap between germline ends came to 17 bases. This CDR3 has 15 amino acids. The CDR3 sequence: CASHVARSLSYEQYF. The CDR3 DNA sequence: TGTGCCAGCCATGTTGCACGCTCCCTCTCCTACGAGCAGTACTTC.

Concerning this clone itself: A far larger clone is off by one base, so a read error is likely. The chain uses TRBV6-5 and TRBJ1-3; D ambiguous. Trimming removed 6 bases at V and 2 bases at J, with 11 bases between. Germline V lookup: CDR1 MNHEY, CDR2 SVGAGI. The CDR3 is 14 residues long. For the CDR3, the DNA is TGTGCCAGCAGCAAGACGGATCCTGGAAACACCATATATTTT. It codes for CASSKTDPGNTIYF.

As DNA, the CDR3 is TGTGCCAGCAGTTCGGGTGGGGGGACCCGCTATGGCTACACCTTC. Translation gives CASSSGGGTRYGYTF. This chain links TRBV6-5 with TRBJ1-2, with D perhaps TRBD1 (5 bases). V lost 4 bases to trimming and J lost 4 bases, with 16 bases between them. The CDR3 has 15 amino acids. The V gene's germline CDR1 is MNHEY and CDR2 SVGAGI.

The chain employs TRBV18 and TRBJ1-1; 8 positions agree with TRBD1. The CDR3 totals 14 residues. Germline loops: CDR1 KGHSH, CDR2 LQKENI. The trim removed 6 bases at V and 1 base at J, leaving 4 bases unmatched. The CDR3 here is CASSQDRGNTEAFF. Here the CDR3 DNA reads TGTGCCAGCTCGCAAGACAGGGGGAACACTGAAGCTTTCTTT.

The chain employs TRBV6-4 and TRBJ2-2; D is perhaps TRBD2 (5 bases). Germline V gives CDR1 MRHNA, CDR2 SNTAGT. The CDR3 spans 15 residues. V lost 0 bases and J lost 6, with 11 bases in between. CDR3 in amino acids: CASSDSAGESGELFF. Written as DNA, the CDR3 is TGTGCCAGCAGTGACTCAGCTGGGGAGTCCGGGGAGCTGTTTTTT.

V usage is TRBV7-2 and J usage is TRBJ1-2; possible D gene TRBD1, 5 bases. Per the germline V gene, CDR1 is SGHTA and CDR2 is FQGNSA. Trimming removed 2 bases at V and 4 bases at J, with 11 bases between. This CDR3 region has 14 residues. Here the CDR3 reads CASSLHDSLYGYTF. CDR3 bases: TGTGCCAGCAGCTTACACGACAGTCTCTATGGCTACACCTTC.

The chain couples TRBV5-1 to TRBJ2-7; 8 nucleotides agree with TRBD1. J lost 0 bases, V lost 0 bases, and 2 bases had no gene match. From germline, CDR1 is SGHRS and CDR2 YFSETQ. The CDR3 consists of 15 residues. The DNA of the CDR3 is TGCGCCAGCAGCTTGGGACAGGGGAGCTCCTACGAGCAGTACTTC. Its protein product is CASSLGQGSSYEQYF. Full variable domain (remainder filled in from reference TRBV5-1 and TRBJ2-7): KAGVTQTPRYLIKTRGQQVTLSCSPISGHRSVSWYQQTPGQGLQFLFEYFSETQRNKGNFPGRFSGRQFSNSRSEMNVSTLELGDSALYLCASSLGQGSSYEQYFGPGTRLTVT.

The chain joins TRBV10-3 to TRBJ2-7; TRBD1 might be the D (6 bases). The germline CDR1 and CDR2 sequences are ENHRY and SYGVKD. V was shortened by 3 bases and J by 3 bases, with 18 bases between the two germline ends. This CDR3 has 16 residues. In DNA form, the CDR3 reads TGTGCCATCAGTGATCCACGACAGGAGATAGTCTACGAGCAGTACTTC. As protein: CAISDPRQEIVYEQYF.

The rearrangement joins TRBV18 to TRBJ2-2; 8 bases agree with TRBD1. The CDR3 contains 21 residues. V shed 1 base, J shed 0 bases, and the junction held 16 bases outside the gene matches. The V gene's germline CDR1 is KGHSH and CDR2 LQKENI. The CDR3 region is CASSPLSRRDRIIPNTGELFF. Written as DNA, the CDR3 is TGTGCCAGCTCACCACTTTCGAGGCGGGACAGGATAATACCGAACACCGGGGAGCTGTTTTTT.

Written as DNA, the CDR3 is TGTGCCAGCAGACAACAGGGGGTTCTTGACTACAATGAGCAGTTCTTC. Translated, it gives CASRQQGVLDYNEQFF. V usage is TRBV7-9 and J usage is TRBJ2-1; 8 bases align to TRBD1. The CDR3 loop spans 16 amino acids. V lost 6 bases to trimming and J lost 3 bases; unmatched junction nucleotides: 10. The germline V gene has CDR1 SEHNR and CDR2 FQNEAQ (reference sequence).

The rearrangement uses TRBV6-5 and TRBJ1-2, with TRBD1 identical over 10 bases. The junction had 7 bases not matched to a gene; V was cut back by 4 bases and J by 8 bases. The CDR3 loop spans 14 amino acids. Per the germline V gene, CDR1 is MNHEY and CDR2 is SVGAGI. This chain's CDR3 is CASSSLTGGAGYTF. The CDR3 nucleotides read TGTGCCAGCAGTTCTTTGACAGGGGGCGCAGGCTACACCTTC.